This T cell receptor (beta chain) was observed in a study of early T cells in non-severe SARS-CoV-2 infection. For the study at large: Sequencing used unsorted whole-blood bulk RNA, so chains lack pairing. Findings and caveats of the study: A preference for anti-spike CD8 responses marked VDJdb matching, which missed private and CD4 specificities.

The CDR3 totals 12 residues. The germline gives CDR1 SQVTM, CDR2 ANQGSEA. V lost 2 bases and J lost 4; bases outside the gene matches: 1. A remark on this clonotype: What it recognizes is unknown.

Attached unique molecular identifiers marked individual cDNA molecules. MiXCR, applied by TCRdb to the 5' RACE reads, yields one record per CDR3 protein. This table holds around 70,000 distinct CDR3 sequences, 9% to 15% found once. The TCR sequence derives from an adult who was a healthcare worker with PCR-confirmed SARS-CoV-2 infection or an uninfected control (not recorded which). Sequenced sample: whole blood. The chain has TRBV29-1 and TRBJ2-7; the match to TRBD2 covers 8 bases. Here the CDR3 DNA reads TGCAGCGTTGAATCGGGGGGGTACGAGCAGTACTTC. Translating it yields CSVESGGYEQYF.